Listed below are T cell receptor beta chains from one sample, sequenced in a study of shared clonotypes between healthy human individuals. Clones were sequenced by immunoSEQ multiplex PCR, and TCRdb holds only the in-frame ones, with some missing. The table has 2 million to 2.5 million clones, just over 90% seen once; the top ten hold 0.39%. The sequenced sample consisted of naive CD4+ T cells from PBMCs. These receptor sequences come from a young man in good health. Some clones in this sample may be carry-over from other donors' samples. CDR3s include the opening cysteine and the closing phenylalanine or tryptophan. A D gene is named only where the DNA matches it firmly. Rows may omit the clone size; those that give it use once, few, many or a size class.

NA,TRBV28,TRBJ2-7,TRBD2,CASSFFGTSYEQYF,TGTGCCAGCAGTTTCTTTGGGACTAGCTACGAGCAGTACTTC
NA,TRBV7-2,TRBJ2-1,TRBD2,CASSLVSSGASSYNEQFF,TGTGCCAGCAGCTTAGTGTCTAGCGGAGCGAGCTCCTACAATGAGCAGTTCTTC
NA,TRBV11-2,TRBJ2-2,NA,CASSLQSVTGELFF,TGTGCCAGCAGCTTACAGTCCGTCACCGGGGAGCTGTTTTTT
once,TRBV5-4,TRBJ1-1,NA,CASSLAPQVLAFF,TGTGCCAGCAGCTTGGCACCACAGGTACTGGCTTTCTTT
NA,TRBV4-3,TRBJ2-1,NA,CASSPGTPSYNEQFF,TGCGCCAGCAGCCCAGGGACACCCTCCTACAATGAGCAGTTCTTC
NA,TRBV29-1,TRBJ2-3,NA,CSVEEFDGDKADTQYF,TGCAGCGTTGAAGAATTTGATGGGGACAAGGCCGATACGCAGTATTTT
NA,TRBV18,TRBJ2-7,NA,CASSRAPTGNYEQYF,TGTGCCAGCTCCCGCGCTCCGACGGGGAACTACGAGCAGTACTTC
NA,TRBV28,TRBJ2-1,NA,CASSFYRGHNEQFF,TGTGCCAGCAGTTTTTACCGCGGGCACAATGAGCAGTTCTTC
NA,TRBV6-1,TRBJ1-5,NA,CASSEGLSNQPQHF,TGTGCCAGCAGTGAAGGCCTTAGCAATCAGCCCCAGCATTTT
NA,TRBV2,TRBJ1-5,NA,CASVGGRSGNQPQHF,TGTGCCAGCGTTGGGGGGAGGAGTGGCAATCAGCCCCAGCATTTT
NA,TRBV11-3,TRBJ2-1,NA,CASSLTRGSYNEQFF,TGTGCCAGCAGCTTAACCCGCGGAAGTTACAATGAGCAGTTCTTC
NA,TRBV19,TRBJ1-5,TRBD1,CASSDRGRQPQHF,TGTGCCAGTAGTGACAGGGGGCGGCAGCCCCAGCATTTT
NA,TRBV5-4,TRBJ2-3,TRBD2,CASSGGLATDTQYF,TGTGCCAGCAGCGGAGGACTAGCCACAGATACGCAGTATTTT
NA,TRBV30,TRBJ2-7,NA,CAWSWDPKTYEQYF,TGTGCCTGGAGCTGGGACCCGAAGACCTACGAGCAGTACTTC
NA,TRBV28,TRBJ1-1,TRBD1,CASKTGGGEAFF,TGTGCCAGCAAGACAGGGGGAGGTGAAGCTTTCTTT
NA,TRBV6-5,TRBJ2-7,NA,CASKVRTVSSYEQYF,TGTGCCAGCAAAGTCAGGACGGTGAGCTCCTACGAGCAGTACTTC
NA,TRBV7-9,TRBJ2-3,NA,CASSRTGADTQYF,TGTGCCAGCAGCCGAACGGGAGCAGATACGCAGTATTTT
NA,TRBV19,TRBJ2-2,NA,CASSISRGGKTTGELFF,TGTGCCAGTAGTATATCCCGTGGGGGGAAGACCACCGGGGAGCTGTTTTTT
NA,TRBV19,TRBJ1-1,TRBD1,CATEKQGANTEAFF,TGTGCCACCGAAAAACAGGGGGCAAACACTGAAGCTTTCTTT
NA,TRBV6-1,TRBJ2-5,NA,CASGGTRVGETQYF,TGTGCCAGCGGTGGAACCAGGGTAGGGGAGACCCAGTACTTC
NA,TRBV7-3,TRBJ2-3,NA,CASSSGLGGVVDTQYF,TGTGCCAGCAGCTCTGGTCTTGGGGGAGTGGTGGATACGCAGTATTTT
NA,TRBV2,TRBJ2-5,TRBD2,CASSEAIAGGQETQYF,TGTGCCAGCAGTGAGGCTATAGCGGGAGGGCAGGAGACCCAGTACTTC
NA,TRBV7-2,TRBJ2-7,NA,CASSLEPGGAEQYF,TGTGCCAGCAGCTTAGAGCCAGGGGGGGCCGAGCAGTACTTC
few,TRBV2,TRBJ1-5,NA,CASSETGYSNQPQHF,TGTGCCAGCAGTGAAACCGGGTATAGCAATCAGCCCCAGCATTTT
NA,TRBV12-5,TRBJ2-1,TRBD1,CASGFTGDNEQFF,TGTGCTAGTGGTTTTACAGGGGACAATGAGCAGTTCTTC
NA,TRBV28,TRBJ1-2,NA,CASSSIGPYNYGYTF,TGTGCCAGCAGTTCCATTGGCCCCTATAACTATGGCTACACCTTC
NA,TRBV10-2,TRBJ1-4,NA,CASSPGVGTNEKLFF,TGCGCCAGCAGTCCGGGGGTGGGAACTAATGAAAAACTGTTTTTT
NA,TRBV28,TRBJ2-7,NA,CASRELASFYEQYF,TGTGCCAGCAGGGAACTAGCCTCATTCTACGAGCAGTACTTC
NA,TRBV7-7,TRBJ1-1,TRBD1,CASSSSTGQGVGNTEALF,TGTGCCAGCAGCTCATCAACGGGACAGGGAGTAGGGAACACTGAAGCTCTCTTT
NA,TRBV2,TRBJ2-1,NA,CASSEALPTSYNEQFF,TGTGCCAGCAGTGAAGCGCTTCCTACCTCCTACAATGAGCAGTTCTTC
NA,TRBV5-1,TRBJ2-5,NA,CASSPDWGETQYF,TGCGCCAGCAGTCCGGACTGGGGGGAGACCCAGTACTTC
NA,TRBV4-1,TRBJ1-3,TRBD1,CASSQDPQGVPSGNTIYF,TGCGCCAGCAGCCAAGATCCGCAGGGGGTCCCCTCTGGAAACACCATATATTTT
NA,TRBV27,TRBJ2-7,TRBD2,CASSRPGLAGGEQYF,TGTGCCAGCAGTCGACCGGGACTAGCGGGAGGCGAGCAGTACTTC
NA,TRBV18,TRBJ2-2,TRBD1,CASSPQGAPRNTGELFF,TGTGCCAGCTCACCACAGGGGGCGCCCCGGAACACCGGGGAGCTGTTTTTT
NA,TRBV5-1,TRBJ2-7,NA,CASSSGGRVEQYF,TGCGCCAGCAGCTCAGGGGGGAGAGTCGAGCAGTACTTC
NA,TRBV7-8,TRBJ2-6,TRBD1,CASSWTGPGANVLTF,TGTGCCAGCAGCTGGACAGGTCCTGGGGCCAACGTCCTGACTTTC
NA,TRBV6-6,TRBJ1-1,NA,CASTPSGLNTEAFF,TGTGCCAGCACCCCCAGCGGACTGAACACTGAAGCTTTCTTT
NA,TRBV5-1,TRBJ1-5,NA,CASSLGLNQPQHF,TGCGCCAGCAGCTTAGGTCTAAATCAGCCCCAGCATTTT
NA,TRBV7-3,TRBJ1-1,NA,CASSLTGRGTEAFF,TGTGCCAGCAGCTTAACGGGGAGGGGCACTGAAGCTTTCTTT
NA,TRBV6-6,TRBJ2-4,NA,CASRGEEAKNIQYF,TGTGCCAGCAGAGGGGAGGAGGCCAAAAACATTCAGTACTTC
NA,TRBV7-9,TRBJ1-1,TRBD1,CASSQGAANTEAFF,TGTGCCAGCAGCCAGGGGGCGGCGAACACTGAAGCTTTCTTT
NA,TRBV2,TRBJ2-2,TRBD1,CASSVQGATGELFF,TGTGCCAGCAGTGTTCAGGGGGCAACCGGGGAGCTGTTTTTT
few,TRBV19,TRBJ1-2,NA,CASSIGQLYGYTF,TGTGCCAGTAGTATAGGCCAGCTCTATGGCTACACCTTC
NA,TRBV6-6,TRBJ1-1,TRBD1,CASSYSGQGGTEAFF,TGTGCCAGCAGTTACTCGGGCCAGGGGGGAACTGAAGCTTTCTTT
NA,TRBV5-1,TRBJ2-7,NA,CASSLVEGHRYEQYF,TGCGCCAGCAGCTTGGTGGAGGGACACCGCTACGAGCAGTACTTC
NA,TRBV29-1,TRBJ2-7,TRBD1,CSVSTGVGGYEQYF,TGCAGCGTTTCCACAGGGGTGGGTGGCTACGAGCAGTACTTC
once,TRBV2,TRBJ1-6,NA,CASRGEINSPLHF,TGTGCCAGCAGAGGGGAGATTAATTCACCCCTCCACTTT
NA,TRBV5-1,TRBJ2-5,NA,CASSLVAEKETQYF,TGCGCCAGCAGCTTGGTGGCAGAGAAAGAGACCCAGTACTTC
NA,TRBV5-1,TRBJ2-5,TRBD1,CASSSTGGAGQETQYF,TGCGCCAGCAGCTCCACAGGGGGCGCAGGTCAAGAGACCCAGTACTTC
NA,TRBV18,TRBJ1-5,NA,CASSPRADSTGNQPQHF,TGTGCCAGCTCACCTCGTGCCGATTCGACAGGCAATCAGCCCCAGCATTTT
NA,TRBV11-2,TRBJ2-2,NA,CASSFSSGVSGELFF,TGTGCCAGCAGCTTCTCATCGGGAGTTAGTGGGGAGCTGTTTTTT
once,TRBV11-2,TRBJ2-3,NA,CASSFGGPDTQYF,TGTGCCAGCAGCTTTGGTGGCCCAGATACGCAGTATTTT
NA,TRBV4-2,TRBJ2-4,NA,CASSQVALAKNIQYF,TGTGCCAGCAGCCAGGTCGCGCTAGCCAAAAACATTCAGTACTTC
NA,TRBV6-1,TRBJ1-3,TRBD1,CASAYRGSGNTIYF,TGTGCCAGCGCATACAGGGGGTCTGGAAACACCATATATTTT
NA,TRBV6-1,TRBJ1-1,NA,CASSEAAFFGTEAFF,TGTGCCAGCAGTGAAGCTGCCTTCTTCGGGACTGAAGCTTTCTTT
few,TRBV18,TRBJ1-1,NA,CASSPLSRVSTEAFF,TGTGCCAGCTCACCACTCTCCAGGGTGAGCACTGAAGCTTTCTTT
NA,TRBV6-1,TRBJ2-3,NA,CASSEGAVADTQYF,TGTGCCAGCAGTGAAGGGGCCGTAGCGGATACGCAGTATTTT
NA,TRBV4-3,TRBJ2-6,NA,CASSQDGVTGANVLTF,TGCGCCAGCAGCCAAGATGGAGTGACTGGGGCCAACGTCCTGACTTTC
few,TRBV21-1,TRBJ1-5,NA,CASSKVRASQPQHF,TGTGCCAGCAGCAAGGTCAGGGCGAGTCAGCCCCAGCATTTT